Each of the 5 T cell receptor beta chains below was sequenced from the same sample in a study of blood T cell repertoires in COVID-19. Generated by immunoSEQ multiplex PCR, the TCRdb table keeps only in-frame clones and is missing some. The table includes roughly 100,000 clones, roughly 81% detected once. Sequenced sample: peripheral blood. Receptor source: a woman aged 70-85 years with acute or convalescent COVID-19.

CDR3 residues: CASSAVWEGNQPQHF. The CDR3 region has the DNA TGTGCCAGCAGTGCCGTCTGGGAGGGGAATCAGCCCCAGCATTTT. The chain links TRBV28 to TRBJ1-5; a possible D gene is TRBD1 (5 bases). Trimming stripped 5 bases from V and 4 bases from J, with 15 bases between. This CDR3 spans 15 amino acids. CDR1 is MDHEN and CDR2 is SYDVKM in the germline V gene.

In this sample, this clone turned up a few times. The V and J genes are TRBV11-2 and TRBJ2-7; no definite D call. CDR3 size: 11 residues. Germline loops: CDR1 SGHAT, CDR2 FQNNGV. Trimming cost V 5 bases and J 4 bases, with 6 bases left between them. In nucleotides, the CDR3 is TGTGCCAGCAGCCCTAAATACGAGCAGTACTTC. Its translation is CASSPKYEQYF.

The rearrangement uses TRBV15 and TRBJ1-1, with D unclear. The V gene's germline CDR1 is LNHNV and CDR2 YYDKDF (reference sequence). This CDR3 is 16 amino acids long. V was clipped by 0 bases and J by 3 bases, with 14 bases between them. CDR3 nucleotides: TGTGCCACCAGCAGAGAATCGCGGGAGCTGGACACTGAAGCTTTCTTT. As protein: CATSRESRELDTEAFF.

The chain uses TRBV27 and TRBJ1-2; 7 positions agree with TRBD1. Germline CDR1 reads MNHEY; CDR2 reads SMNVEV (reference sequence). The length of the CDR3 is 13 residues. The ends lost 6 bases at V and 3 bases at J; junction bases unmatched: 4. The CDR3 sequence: CASRPQGDYGYTF. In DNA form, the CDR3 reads TGTGCCAGCAGGCCCCAGGGGGACTATGGCTACACCTTC.

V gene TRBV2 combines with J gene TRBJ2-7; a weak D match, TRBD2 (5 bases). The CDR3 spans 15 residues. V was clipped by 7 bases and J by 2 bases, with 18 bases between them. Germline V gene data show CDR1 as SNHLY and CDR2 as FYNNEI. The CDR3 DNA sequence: TGTGCCAGCAATTTCGGCGGGTCTTCTGCCTACGAGCAGTACTTC. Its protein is CASNFGGSSAYEQYF. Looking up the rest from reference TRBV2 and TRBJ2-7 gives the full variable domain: EPEVTQTPSHQVTQMGQEVILRCVPISNHLYFYWYRQILGQKVEFLVSFYNNEISEKSEIFDDQFSVERPDGSNFTLKIRSTKLEDSAMYFCASNFGGSSAYEQYFGPGTRLTVT.